Below are 2 T cell receptor beta chains sequenced from a single sample in a study of blood T cell repertoires in COVID-19 (dated by TCRdb to 2019 to 2021). Library construction relied on the immunoSEQ multiplex PCR assay. TCRdb mirrors the immuneACCESS table, restricted to in-frame sequences. Some clones are absent from its copies; in checked studies, under half trace to an unresolved V gene, and the reason for the others is unknown. The sample includes around 100,000 clones, with about nine tenths observed a single time. Around 6% of the sample rests with the top ten. The sample consisted of peripheral blood. The source of these receptors is a man aged 70 or older with acute or convalescent COVID-19.

The genes are TRBV7-9 and TRBJ2-6, with D uncertain. Looked up from germline, CDR1 is SEHNR and CDR2 is FQNEAQ (reference sequence). The CDR3 length is 17 residues. Trimming stripped 1 base from V and 0 bases from J, with 10 bases between. In DNA, the CDR3 is TGTGCCAGCAGCTTAGTTTTTGAGTCCTCTGGGGCCAACGTCCTGACTTTC. Translating gives CASSLVFESSGANVLTF. The whole variable domain, filled in from reference TRBV7-9 and TRBJ2-6, reads DTGVSQNPRHKITKRGQNVTFRCDPISEHNRLYWYRQTLGQGPEFLTYFQNEAQLEKSRLLSDRFSAERPKGSFSTLEIQRTEQGDSAMYLCASSLVFESSGANVLTFGAGSRLTVL.

This sequence joins TRBV6-6 and TRBJ1-2; unclear D gene. CDR3 length: 14 amino acids. The germline gives CDR1 MNHNY, CDR2 SVGAGI (reference sequence). V lost 2 bases and J 2 bases, leaving 9 bases between the germline ends. This CDR3 reads CASSYQLQNYGYTF. The CDR3 DNA sequence: TGTGCCAGCAGTTACCAGCTACAGAACTATGGCTACACCTTC.